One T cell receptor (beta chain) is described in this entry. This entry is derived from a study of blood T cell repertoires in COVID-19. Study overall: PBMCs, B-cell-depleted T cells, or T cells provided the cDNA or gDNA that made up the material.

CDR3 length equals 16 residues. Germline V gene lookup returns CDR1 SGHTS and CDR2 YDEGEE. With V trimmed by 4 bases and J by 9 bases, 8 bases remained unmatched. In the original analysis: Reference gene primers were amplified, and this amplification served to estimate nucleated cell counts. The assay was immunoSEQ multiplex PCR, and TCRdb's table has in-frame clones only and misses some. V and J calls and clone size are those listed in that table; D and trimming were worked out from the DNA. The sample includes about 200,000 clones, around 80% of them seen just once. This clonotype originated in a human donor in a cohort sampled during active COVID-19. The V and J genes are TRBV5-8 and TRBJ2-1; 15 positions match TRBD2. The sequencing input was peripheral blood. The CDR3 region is CASSPRTSGRAGEQFF. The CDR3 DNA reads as TGTGCCAGCAGCCCCAGGACTAGCGGGAGGGCCGGTGAGCAGTTCTTC.